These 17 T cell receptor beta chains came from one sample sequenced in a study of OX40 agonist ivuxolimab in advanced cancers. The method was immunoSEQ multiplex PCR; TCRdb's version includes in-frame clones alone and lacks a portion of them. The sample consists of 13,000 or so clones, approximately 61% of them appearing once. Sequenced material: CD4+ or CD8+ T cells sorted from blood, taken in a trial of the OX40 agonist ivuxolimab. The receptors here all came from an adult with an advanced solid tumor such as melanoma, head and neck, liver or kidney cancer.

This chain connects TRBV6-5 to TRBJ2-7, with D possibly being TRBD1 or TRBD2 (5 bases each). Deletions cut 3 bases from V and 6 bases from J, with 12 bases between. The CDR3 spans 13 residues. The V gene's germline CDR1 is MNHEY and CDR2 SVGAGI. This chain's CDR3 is CASSYGTVGEQYF. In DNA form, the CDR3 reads TGTGCCAGCAGTTATGGGACGGTGGGCGAGCAGTACTTC.

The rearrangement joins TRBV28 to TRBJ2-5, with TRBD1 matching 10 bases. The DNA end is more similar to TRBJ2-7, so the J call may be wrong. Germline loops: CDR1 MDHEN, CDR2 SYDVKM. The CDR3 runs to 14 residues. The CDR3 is CASSLGTGVGEQYF. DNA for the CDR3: TGTGCCAGCAGTTTAGGGACAGGGGTTGGCGAGCAGTACTTC.

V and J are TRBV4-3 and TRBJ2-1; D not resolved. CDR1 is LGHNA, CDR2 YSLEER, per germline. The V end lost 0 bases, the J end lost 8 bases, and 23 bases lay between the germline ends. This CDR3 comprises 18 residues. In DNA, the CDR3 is TGCGCCAGCAGCCAAGAGGGCAGCTCTGTGCGGTCCTGGGATGAGCAGTTCTTC. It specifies CASSQEGSSVRSWDEQFF.

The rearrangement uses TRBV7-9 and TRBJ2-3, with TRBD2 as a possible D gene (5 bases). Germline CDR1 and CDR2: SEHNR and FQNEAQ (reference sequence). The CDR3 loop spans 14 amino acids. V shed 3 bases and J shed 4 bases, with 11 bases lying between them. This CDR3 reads CASSFDEGADTQYF. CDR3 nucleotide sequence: TGTGCCAGCAGCTTCGATGAGGGCGCAGATACGCAGTATTTT.

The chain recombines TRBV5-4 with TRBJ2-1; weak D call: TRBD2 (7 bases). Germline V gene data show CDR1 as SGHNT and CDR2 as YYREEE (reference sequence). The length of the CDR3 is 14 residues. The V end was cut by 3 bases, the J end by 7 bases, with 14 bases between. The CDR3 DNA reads TGTGCCAGCAGCTCGGGGGGCCGGGTGAATGAGCAGTTCTTC. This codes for CASSSGGRVNEQFF.

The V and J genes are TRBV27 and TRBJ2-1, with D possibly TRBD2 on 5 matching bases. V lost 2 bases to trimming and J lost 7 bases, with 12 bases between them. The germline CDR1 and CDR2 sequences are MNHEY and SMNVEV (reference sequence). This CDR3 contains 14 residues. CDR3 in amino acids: CASSLQAGPNEQFF. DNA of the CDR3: TGTGCCAGCAGTTTACAGGCGGGTCCAAATGAGCAGTTCTTC.

This CDR3 is CASSLSPRMTASGNTIYF. For the CDR3, the DNA is TGCGCCAGCAGCTTGTCTCCCAGGATGACGGCCTCTGGAAACACCATATATTTT. V is TRBV5-1 and J is TRBJ1-3; D not certain. The CDR3 is made up of 18 amino acids. V lost 1 base, J lost 0 bases, and 17 bases lay in between. Germline V gene data show CDR1 as SGHRS and CDR2 as YFSETQ.

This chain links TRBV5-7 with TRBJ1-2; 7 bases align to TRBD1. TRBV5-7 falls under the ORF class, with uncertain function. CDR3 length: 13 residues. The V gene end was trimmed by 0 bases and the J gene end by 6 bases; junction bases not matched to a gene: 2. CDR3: CASSLGQGDGYTF. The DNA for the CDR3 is TGTGCCAGCAGCTTGGGACAGGGAGATGGCTACACCTTC.

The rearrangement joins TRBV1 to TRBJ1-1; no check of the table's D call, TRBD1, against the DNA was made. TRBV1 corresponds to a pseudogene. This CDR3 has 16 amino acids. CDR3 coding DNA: TGCACCAGCAGCCAAGATTGGCAGGGAAAGAACACTGAAGCTTTCTTT. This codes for CTSSQDWQGKNTEAFF.

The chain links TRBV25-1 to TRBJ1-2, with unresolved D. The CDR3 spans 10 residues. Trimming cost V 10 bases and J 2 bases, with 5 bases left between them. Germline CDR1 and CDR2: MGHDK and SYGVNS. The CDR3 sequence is CATSNYGYTF. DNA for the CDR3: TGTGCCACATCCAACTATGGCTACACCTTC.

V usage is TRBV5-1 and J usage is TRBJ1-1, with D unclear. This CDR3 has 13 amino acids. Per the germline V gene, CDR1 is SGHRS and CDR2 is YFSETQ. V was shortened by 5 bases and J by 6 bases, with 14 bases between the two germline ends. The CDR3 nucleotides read TGCGCCAGCAGGTTAGGACTAGACGCTGAAGCTTTCTTT. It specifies CASRLGLDAEAFF.

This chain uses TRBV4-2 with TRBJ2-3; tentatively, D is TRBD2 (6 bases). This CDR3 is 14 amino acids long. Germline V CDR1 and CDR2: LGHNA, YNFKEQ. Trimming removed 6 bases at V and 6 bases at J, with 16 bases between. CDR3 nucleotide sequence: TGTGCCAGCAGTGAAGGCGGGGAGTATGATACGCAGTATTTT. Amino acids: CASSEGGEYDTQYF.

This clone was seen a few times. The CDR3 region is CASSNGQGYTDTQYF. The DNA for the CDR3 is TGTGCCAGCAGTAACGGACAGGGCTACACAGATACGCAGTATTTT. The V call is TRBV6-5, the J call TRBJ2-3, with 8 nucleotides matching TRBD1. Germline assignment: CDR1 MNHEY and CDR2 SVGAGI. Trimming at V came to 5 bases and at J to 2 bases, leaving 6 bases not matched to a gene. The CDR3 has 15 amino acids.

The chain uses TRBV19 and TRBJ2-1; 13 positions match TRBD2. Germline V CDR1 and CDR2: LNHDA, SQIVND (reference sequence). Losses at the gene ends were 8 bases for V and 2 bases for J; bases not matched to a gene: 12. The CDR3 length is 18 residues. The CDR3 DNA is TGTGCCAGTTCACCGGGACTAGCGGGACTCAGCACCTACAATGAGCAGTTCTTC. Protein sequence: CASSPGLAGLSTYNEQFF.

In DNA form, the CDR3 reads TGTGCCAGCAGCTTGCCACTAGCGGGAGTCCCAGATACGCAGTATTTT. Translating gives CASSLPLAGVPDTQYF. This rearrangement joins TRBV4-2 to TRBJ2-3, with TRBD2 matching 11 bases. Unmatched junction bases numbered 8, after V lost 5 bases and J lost 4 bases. This CDR3 is 16 amino acids long. Germline CDR1 reads LGHNA; CDR2 reads YNFKEQ.

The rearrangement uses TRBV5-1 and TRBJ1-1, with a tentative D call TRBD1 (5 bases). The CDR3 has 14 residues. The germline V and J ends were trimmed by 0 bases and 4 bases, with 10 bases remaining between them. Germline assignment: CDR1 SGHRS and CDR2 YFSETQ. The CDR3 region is CASSLAGAGTEAFF. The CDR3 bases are TGCGCCAGCAGCTTGGCTGGGGCGGGCACTGAAGCTTTCTTT.

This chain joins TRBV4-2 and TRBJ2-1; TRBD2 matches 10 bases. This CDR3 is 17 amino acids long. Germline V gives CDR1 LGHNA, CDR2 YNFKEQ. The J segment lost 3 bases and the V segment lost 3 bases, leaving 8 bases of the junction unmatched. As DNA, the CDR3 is TGTGCCAGCAGCCAGGGGCCGCTAGCGGGAGACTACAATGAGCAGTTCTTC. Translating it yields CASSQGPLAGDYNEQFF.